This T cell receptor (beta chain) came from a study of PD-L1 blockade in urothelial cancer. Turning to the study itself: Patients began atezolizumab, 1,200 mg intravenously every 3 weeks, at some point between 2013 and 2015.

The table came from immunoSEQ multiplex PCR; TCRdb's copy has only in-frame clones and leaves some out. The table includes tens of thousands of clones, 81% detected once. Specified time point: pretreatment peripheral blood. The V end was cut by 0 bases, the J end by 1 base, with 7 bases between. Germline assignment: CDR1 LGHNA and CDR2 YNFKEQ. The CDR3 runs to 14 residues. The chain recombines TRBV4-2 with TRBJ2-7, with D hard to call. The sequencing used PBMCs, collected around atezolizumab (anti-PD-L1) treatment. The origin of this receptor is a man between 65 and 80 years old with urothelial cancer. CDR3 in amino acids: CASSQDTVSYEQYF. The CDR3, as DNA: TGTGCCAGCAGCCAAGATACGGTGTCCTACGAGCAGTACTTC.